Listed below are T cell receptor beta chains from one sample, sequenced in a study of CD8 T cells in ankylosing spondylitis. MiXCR was run by TCRdb on the 5' RACE reads, yielding one entry per CDR3 protein. The sample includes 250,000 or so distinct CDR3 sequences, over 15% of them seen just once. The source material was blood, either unsorted or a sorted T cell fraction (not recorded which). The source of these receptors is a male donor with ankylosing spondylitis or in good health (not recorded which). Both conserved end residues are part of each CDR3. The D gene is left open where the match is weak. Some rows mark clone size as missing; the rest say once, few, many or name a class of expanded clone.

v_call: TRBV29-1; clone_size: .; d_call: .; j_call: TRBJ2-1; cdr3_nt: TGCAGCGTTGAAGGGGGAGAGCAGTTCTTC; cdr3_aa: CSVEGGEQFF
v_call: TRBV28; clone_size: .; d_call: .; j_call: TRBJ2-7; cdr3_nt: TGTGCCAGCAGTTTTGGGGCCTACTTTATATCTGACGAGCAGTACTTC; cdr3_aa: CASSFGAYFISDEQYF
v_call: TRBV6-1; clone_size: many; d_call: .; j_call: TRBJ2-6; cdr3_nt: TGTGCCAGCAGTACAGGGTATTTTTTCCCTGGGGCCAACGTCCTGACTTTC; cdr3_aa: CASSTGYFFPGANVLTF
v_call: TRBV12-3/TRBV12-4; clone_size: few; d_call: TRBD1; j_call: TRBJ1-1; cdr3_nt: TGTGCCAGCAGTTGGACCACAGGGGCTGAAGCTTTCTTT; cdr3_aa: CASSWTTGAEAFF
v_call: TRBV29-1; clone_size: .; d_call: .; j_call: TRBJ2-7; cdr3_nt: TGCAGCGTTTCAGGATTACTCAGCTCCTACGAGCAGTACTTC; cdr3_aa: CSVSGLLSSYEQYF
v_call: TRBV18; clone_size: .; d_call: TRBD1; j_call: TRBJ1-1; cdr3_nt: TGTGCCAGCTCACCATTCTTCGAGGGCCAGGGGGCTGAAGCTTTCTTT; cdr3_aa: CASSPFFEGQGAEAFF
v_call: TRBV2; clone_size: few; d_call: .; j_call: TRBJ2-1; cdr3_nt: TGTGCCAGCAGCCAAACCGGACTGAAAACCTACAATGAGCAGTTCTTC; cdr3_aa: CASSQTGLKTYNEQFF
v_call: TRBV12-3/TRBV12-4; clone_size: .; d_call: .; j_call: TRBJ2-2; cdr3_nt: TGTGCCAGCAGTTTAGGAGGGTCGAACACCGGGGAGCTGTTTTTT; cdr3_aa: CASSLGGSNTGELFF
v_call: TRBV7-3; clone_size: .; d_call: .; j_call: TRBJ2-1; cdr3_nt: TGTGCCAGCAGCTACATCGACGATGAGCAGTTCTTC; cdr3_aa: CASSYIDDEQFF
v_call: TRBV7-3; clone_size: .; d_call: TRBD2; j_call: TRBJ2-3; cdr3_nt: TGTGCCAGCAGCTCCAGCGGGAGTTGGCCAGATACGCAGTATTTT; cdr3_aa: CASSSSGSWPDTQYF
v_call: TRBV7-9; clone_size: few; d_call: .; j_call: TRBJ2-7; cdr3_nt: TGTGCCAGCAGCTTACGAGGGGGACCCTACGAGCAGTACTTC; cdr3_aa: CASSLRGGPYEQYF
v_call: TRBV4-3; clone_size: .; d_call: TRBD1; j_call: TRBJ1-6; cdr3_nt: TGCGCCAGCAGCCCCGGGACAGATAATTCACCCCTCCACTTT; cdr3_aa: CASSPGTDNSPLHF
v_call: TRBV2; clone_size: few; d_call: TRBD1; j_call: TRBJ1-5; cdr3_nt: TGTGCCAGCACAAACACTAAGGGACAGTTGAATCAGCCCCAGCATTTT; cdr3_aa: CASTNTKGQLNQPQHF
v_call: TRBV10-3; clone_size: few; d_call: .; j_call: TRBJ2-2; cdr3_nt: TGTGCCATCAGTGTCTTAACCGGGGAGCTGTTTTTT; cdr3_aa: CAISVLTGELFF
v_call: TRBV4-1; clone_size: .; d_call: .; j_call: TRBJ1-4; cdr3_nt: TGCGCCAGCAGCCAAGGGTTGGGCATAGGAGATGAAAAACTGTTTTTT; cdr3_aa: CASSQGLGIGDEKLFF
v_call: TRBV19; clone_size: .; d_call: TRBD2; j_call: TRBJ2-3; cdr3_nt: TGTGCCAGTAGTATCGATGGGGGACTAGCGGTAACAGATACGCAGTATTTT; cdr3_aa: CASSIDGGLAVTDTQYF
v_call: TRBV12-3/TRBV12-4; clone_size: many; d_call: .; j_call: TRBJ2-1; cdr3_nt: TGTGCCAGCAGTTTTGTGCTTTATGAGCAGTTCTTC; cdr3_aa: CASSFVLYEQFF
v_call: TRBV7-2; clone_size: few; d_call: .; j_call: TRBJ2-7; cdr3_nt: TGTGCCAGCAGCTTAGGACAGGGAGGGAACGAGCAGTACTTC; cdr3_aa: CASSLGQGGNEQYF
v_call: TRBV4-3; clone_size: many; d_call: .; j_call: TRBJ2-7; cdr3_nt: TGCGCCAGCAGCCAAGACCGGGACGGAGCCTACGAGCAGTACTTC; cdr3_aa: CASSQDRDGAYEQYF
v_call: TRBV7-9; clone_size: .; d_call: TRBD2; j_call: TRBJ2-1; cdr3_nt: TGTGCCAGCAGCCCCTCAGCGGGAGAAACGTACAATGAGCAGTTCTTC; cdr3_aa: CASSPSAGETYNEQFF
v_call: TRBV3-1; clone_size: .; d_call: TRBD2; j_call: TRBJ2-3; cdr3_nt: TGTGCCATCAGTTTGCCCCTCCCGACTAGCGGGAGGTCCACAGATACGCAGTATTTT; cdr3_aa: CAISLPLPTSGRSTDTQYF
v_call: TRBV29-1; clone_size: many; d_call: .; j_call: TRBJ2-3; cdr3_nt: TGCAGCGTTGCCACTGCGCTGAACACAGATACGCAGTATTTT; cdr3_aa: CSVATALNTDTQYF
v_call: TRBV7-9; clone_size: few; d_call: TRBD1; j_call: TRBJ1-1; cdr3_nt: TGTGCCAGCAGCTCGGGACAGGGGGTCGTAGAGAACACTGAAGCTTTCTTT; cdr3_aa: CASSSGQGVVENTEAFF
v_call: TRBV25-1; clone_size: few; d_call: .; j_call: TRBJ2-5; cdr3_nt: TGTGCCAGCAGTGAATATAACCCACTAAGGGAGATGGGGGTAGAAGAGACCCAGTACTTC; cdr3_aa: CASSEYNPLREMGVEETQYF
v_call: TRBV4-1; clone_size: .; d_call: .; j_call: TRBJ2-3; cdr3_nt: TGCGCCAGCAGCCAAGTTGGTGGGTTCACAGATACGCAGTATTTT; cdr3_aa: CASSQVGGFTDTQYF
v_call: TRBV12-3/TRBV12-4; clone_size: many; d_call: .; j_call: TRBJ2-7; cdr3_nt: TGTGCCAGCAGCACCGGGACTCACGAGCAGTACTTC; cdr3_aa: CASSTGTHEQYF
v_call: TRBV4-3; clone_size: few; d_call: TRBD2; j_call: TRBJ2-1; cdr3_nt: TGCGCCAGCAGCCAACGACTAGCTGTCGACTCGGACAATGAGCAGTTCTTC; cdr3_aa: CASSQRLAVDSDNEQFF
v_call: TRBV3-1; clone_size: .; d_call: TRBD2; j_call: TRBJ2-7; cdr3_nt: TGTGCCAGCAGCCAAGATAGGACTAGCGGGAGAGACCTCTACGAGCAGTACTTC; cdr3_aa: CASSQDRTSGRDLYEQYF